The rows below give T cell receptor beta chains drawn from one sample of a study of CD8 T cells in Susac syndrome. One entry per CDR3 protein results from TCRdb running MiXCR on the immunoSEQ multiplex PCR reads. The sample has roughly 130,000 distinct CDR3 sequences, about 95% seen once. The sequencing sample was made of CD4+ T cells from PBMCs. These receptors were obtained from a human donor in good health. The CDR3 runs from the conserved cysteine through the conserved F or W. The order of the fields is CDR3 DNA, CDR3 protein, clone size, V gene, D gene, J gene. D genes are given only for firm matches. For some rows the clone size is stated as once, few or many, or as a class when expanded; others skip it.

CDR3 DNA: TGTGCCAGCAGCCAATGGACAGGATACGAGCAGTACTTC
CDR3 protein: CASSQWTGYEQYF
clone size: NA
V gene: TRBV3-1
D gene: TRBD1
J gene: TRBJ2-7

CDR3 DNA: TGCAGCGTTGTCGACTGGGGAGTGGGCTACGAGCAGTACTTC
CDR3 protein: CSVVDWGVGYEQYF
clone size: NA
V gene: TRBV29-1
D gene: NA
J gene: TRBJ2-7

CDR3 DNA: TGTGCCAGCACGGCGGGAGTTACCGGGGAGCTGTTTTTT
CDR3 protein: CASTAGVTGELFF
clone size: NA
V gene: TRBV2
D gene: TRBD2
J gene: TRBJ2-2

CDR3 DNA: TGTGCCAGCAGCTTTAGCCAAATCCAGTACTTC
CDR3 protein: CASSFSQIQYF
clone size: once
V gene: TRBV7-2
D gene: NA
J gene: TRBJ2-5

CDR3 DNA: TGTGCCAGCAGCTTAGGAGTGGGAGGGGAGACCCAGTACTTC
CDR3 protein: CASSLGVGGETQYF
clone size: NA
V gene: TRBV7-2
D gene: TRBD2
J gene: TRBJ2-5

CDR3 DNA: TGCGCCAGCAGCGGGGGGGGGACAGTGTACAATGAGCAGTTCTTC
CDR3 protein: CASSGGGTVYNEQFF
clone size: NA
V gene: TRBV5-1
D gene: NA
J gene: TRBJ2-1

CDR3 DNA: TGTGCCAGCAGCCAAGATCCAACTCGTACCCCAGCCTACAATGAGCAGTTCTTC
CDR3 protein: CASSQDPTRTPAYNEQFF
clone size: NA
V gene: TRBV3-1
D gene: NA
J gene: TRBJ2-1

CDR3 DNA: TGTGCCAGCAGGTCTCAATCCTACGAGCAGTACTTC
CDR3 protein: CASRSQSYEQYF
clone size: NA
V gene: TRBV2
D gene: NA
J gene: TRBJ2-7

CDR3 DNA: TGCAGTGCTAGGGGGCACGGAAGCACAGATACGCAGTATTTT
CDR3 protein: CSARGHGSTDTQYF
clone size: NA
V gene: TRBV20-1
D gene: NA
J gene: TRBJ2-3

CDR3 DNA: TGTGCCAGCAGTTACTTCGGGCGCCAAGAGACCCAGTACTTC
CDR3 protein: CASSYFGRQETQYF
clone size: NA
V gene: TRBV6-6
D gene: NA
J gene: TRBJ2-5

CDR3 DNA: TGTGCCAGCAGTTCCTCCAAAACCGGGGAGCTGTTTTTT
CDR3 protein: CASSSSKTGELFF
clone size: NA
V gene: TRBV28
D gene: NA
J gene: TRBJ2-2

CDR3 DNA: TGTGCCAGCGGGGGGACAATGAGATACGAGCAGTACTTC
CDR3 protein: CASGGTMRYEQYF
clone size: NA
V gene: TRBV7-9
D gene: NA
J gene: TRBJ2-7

CDR3 DNA: TGTGCCAGCAGCGTAACCGGGACAGGAGAGACCCAGTACTTC
CDR3 protein: CASSVTGTGETQYF
clone size: once
V gene: TRBV6-5
D gene: TRBD1
J gene: TRBJ2-5

CDR3 DNA: TGTGCCAGCAGCTTAGCGTCCACCTCCTATGGCTACACCTTC
CDR3 protein: CASSLASTSYGYTF
clone size: NA
V gene: TRBV7-2
D gene: NA
J gene: TRBJ1-2

CDR3 DNA: TGTGCCAGCGGAATGGAGGGTGAGACCCAGTACTTC
CDR3 protein: CASGMEGETQYF
clone size: NA
V gene: TRBV7-7
D gene: NA
J gene: TRBJ2-5

CDR3 DNA: TGCAGTGCCCCGAGTCAGGGGCAATTAGGCACTGAAGCTTTCTTT
CDR3 protein: CSAPSQGQLGTEAFF
clone size: once
V gene: TRBV20-1
D gene: NA
J gene: TRBJ1-1

CDR3 DNA: TGTGCCAGCAGCCTTATGACGGGGTTGATCACTGAAGCTTTCTTT
CDR3 protein: CASSLMTGLITEAFF
clone size: once
V gene: TRBV7-2
D gene: NA
J gene: TRBJ1-1

CDR3 DNA: TGTGCCAGCAGCTCGTCAGGGTTTGAGCAGTTCTTC
CDR3 protein: CASSSSGFEQFF
clone size: NA
V gene: TRBV7-2
D gene: NA
J gene: TRBJ2-1

CDR3 DNA: TGTGCCAGCAGTTCCGAGTCTTACGCCTACAATGAGCAGTTCTTC
CDR3 protein: CASSSESYAYNEQFF
clone size: NA
V gene: TRBV12-3/TRBV12-4
D gene: NA
J gene: TRBJ2-1

CDR3 DNA: TGTGCCAGCAGTTATAGTGGCAATGAGCAGTTCTTC
CDR3 protein: CASSYSGNEQFF
clone size: once
V gene: TRBV12-3/TRBV12-4
D gene: NA
J gene: TRBJ2-1

CDR3 DNA: TGTGCCAGCAGATTCGTGGGGAACACCGGGGAGCTGTTTTTT
CDR3 protein: CASRFVGNTGELFF
clone size: NA
V gene: TRBV28
D gene: NA
J gene: TRBJ2-2

CDR3 DNA: TGTGCCAGCAGACCAGGGGGGTCTAATGAAAAACTGTTTTTT
CDR3 protein: CASRPGGSNEKLFF
clone size: NA
V gene: TRBV6-1
D gene: TRBD1
J gene: TRBJ1-4

CDR3 DNA: TGTGCCAGCAGTATAGAGGACAGGGGGCTTGAAGCTTTCTTT
CDR3 protein: CASSIEDRGLEAFF
clone size: NA
V gene: TRBV28
D gene: TRBD1
J gene: TRBJ1-1

CDR3 DNA: TGTGCCAGCAGCGTAGCTACAGATACGCAGTATTTT
CDR3 protein: CASSVATDTQYF
clone size: NA
V gene: TRBV9
D gene: NA
J gene: TRBJ2-3

CDR3 DNA: TGTGCCAGCAGCCCCCTAGGTTCAGATACGCAGTATTTT
CDR3 protein: CASSPLGSDTQYF
clone size: NA
V gene: TRBV2
D gene: NA
J gene: TRBJ2-3

CDR3 DNA: TGTGCCAGCAGCTACAGGGCGGGCACAGATACGCAGTATTTT
CDR3 protein: CASSYRAGTDTQYF
clone size: NA
V gene: TRBV7-9
D gene: NA
J gene: TRBJ2-3

CDR3 DNA: TGTGCCAGCAGCCCCCAGGGGCCTCCGAGGGTAGGGCAGTACTTC
CDR3 protein: CASSPQGPPRVGQYF
clone size: NA
V gene: TRBV7-2
D gene: NA
J gene: TRBJ2-7

CDR3 DNA: TGCGCCAGCAGGGACACAAACACCGGGGAGCTGTTTTTT
CDR3 protein: CASRDTNTGELFF
clone size: NA
V gene: TRBV23-1
D gene: NA
J gene: TRBJ2-2

CDR3 DNA: TGTGCCAGCTCACGGGGACTAGACGGGACCCAGTACTTC
CDR3 protein: CASSRGLDGTQYF
clone size: NA
V gene: TRBV18
D gene: TRBD2
J gene: TRBJ2-5